Listed below are T cell receptor beta chains from one sample, sequenced in a study of T-cell memory formation after mild COVID-19. Each CDR3 protein is one row after TCRdb ran MiXCR on the 5' RACE reads. The sample records about 210,000 distinct CDR3 sequences, approximately 10% being singletons. The sample consisted of PBMCs or a T cell subset sorted from them (not recorded which). The receptors were gathered from a man between 18 and 29 years old who had mild COVID-19 (a few samples of this study predate the infection). Cell type and time point are not known. CDR3s leave out the opening cysteine and the closing phenylalanine or tryptophan. D genes are given only for firm matches.

j_gene	v_gene	d_gene	CDR3aa
TRBJ2-7	TRBV10-2	-	ASSAPRLGYEQY
TRBJ2-5	TRBV4-2	TRBD2	ASSQDLAGGRETQY
TRBJ1-4	TRBV12-3/TRBV12-4	TRBD1	ASRSRTGWDEKLF
TRBJ2-1	TRBV23-1	-	ASSLTQSPTNEQF
TRBJ1-3	TRBV7-6	-	ASSLGTGNTIY
TRBJ1-2	TRBV7-2	TRBD1	ASSFLDRGGLYT
TRBJ2-3	TRBV28	-	ASSLVGTPTDTQY
TRBJ1-1	TRBV10-3	TRBD1	AISESRGNEAF
TRBJ2-5	TRBV6-1	-	ASNSHPAETQY
TRBJ1-5	TRBV6-5	TRBD1	ASSRTGASQPQH
TRBJ1-3	TRBV7-9	-	ASTPGSGNTIY
TRBJ2-7	TRBV5-1	TRBD1	ASDPGTGIGEQY
TRBJ2-5	TRBV7-9	TRBD2	ASSPGLASRETQY
TRBJ1-5	TRBV5-1	-	ASSFEGESEPQH
TRBJ2-5	TRBV11-1	TRBD1	ASSFDREETQY
TRBJ1-1	TRBV7-9	-	ASSQGSPVGPGTEAF
TRBJ2-5	TRBV15	-	ATSSARGAGTETQY
TRBJ1-2	TRBV7-8	TRBD1	ASSPEGQSYGYT
TRBJ2-3	TRBV19	-	ASSNRASTDTQY
TRBJ2-5	TRBV6-2/TRBV6-3	TRBD2	ATQRGGGTQY
TRBJ2-1	TRBV5-1	TRBD2	ASSLAGLAGAYNEQF
TRBJ2-5	TRBV15	-	ATRKDQWETQY
TRBJ1-1	TRBV20-1	-	SVPMNTEAF
TRBJ1-2	TRBV6-1	TRBD1	ASSRIGQGQVANYGYT
TRBJ2-1	TRBV4-1	TRBD1	ASSRTGGVQNEQF
TRBJ2-7	TRBV5-1	TRBD1	ASSLGTGLHEQY
TRBJ1-6	TRBV20-1	TRBD1	SARNGQGSGSPLH
TRBJ2-1	TRBV7-9	TRBD1	ASSFTGVGNEQF
TRBJ2-5	TRBV30	-	AGEPPSGEETQY
TRBJ1-6	TRBV18	TRBD1	ASSQGTGGSDSPLH
TRBJ2-1	TRBV12-3/TRBV12-4	-	ASASGTYNEQF
TRBJ2-3	TRBV7-2	TRBD2	ASSQIAGGQEDTQY
TRBJ1-2	TRBV7-2	-	ASGGGAGTYGYT
TRBJ2-5	TRBV10-3	TRBD1	ATLRDRGETQY
TRBJ2-5	TRBV19	-	ASSSTTPAMGTQY
TRBJ1-5	TRBV5-6	-	ASSLGDGVNQPQH
TRBJ1-1	TRBV7-9	-	ASSFSETTEAF